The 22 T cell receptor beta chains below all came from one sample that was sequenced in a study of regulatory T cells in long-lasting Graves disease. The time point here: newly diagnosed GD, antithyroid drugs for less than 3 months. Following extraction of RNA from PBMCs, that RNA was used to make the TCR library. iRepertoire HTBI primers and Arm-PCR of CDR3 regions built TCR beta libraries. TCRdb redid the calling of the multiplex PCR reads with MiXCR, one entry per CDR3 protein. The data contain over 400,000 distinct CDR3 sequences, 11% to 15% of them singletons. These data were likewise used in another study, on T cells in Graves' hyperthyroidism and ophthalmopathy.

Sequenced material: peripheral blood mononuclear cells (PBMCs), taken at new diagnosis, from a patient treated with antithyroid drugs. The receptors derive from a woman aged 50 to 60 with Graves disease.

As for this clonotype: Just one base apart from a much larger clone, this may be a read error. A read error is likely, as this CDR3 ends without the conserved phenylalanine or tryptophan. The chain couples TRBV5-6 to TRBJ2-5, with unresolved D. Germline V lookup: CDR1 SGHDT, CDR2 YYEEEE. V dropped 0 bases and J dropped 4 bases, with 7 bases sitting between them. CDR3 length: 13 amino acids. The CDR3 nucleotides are TGTGCCAGCAGCTTGGTGGGCCCAGAGACCCAGTACTTA. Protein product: CASSLVGPETQYL.

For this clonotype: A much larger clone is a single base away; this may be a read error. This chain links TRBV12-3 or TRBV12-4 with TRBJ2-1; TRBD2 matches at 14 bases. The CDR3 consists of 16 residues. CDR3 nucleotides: TGTACCAGCAGCTTAGCCGGGACTAGCGGGAGCAATGAGCAGTTCTTC. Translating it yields CTSSLAGTSGSNEQFF.

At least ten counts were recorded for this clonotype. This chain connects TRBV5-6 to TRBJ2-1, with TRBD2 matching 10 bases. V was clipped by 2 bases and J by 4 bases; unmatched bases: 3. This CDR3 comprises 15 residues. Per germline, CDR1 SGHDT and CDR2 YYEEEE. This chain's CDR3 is CASSFTTSGYNEQFF. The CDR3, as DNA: TGTGCCAGCAGCTTTACGACTAGCGGGTACAATGAGCAGTTCTTC.

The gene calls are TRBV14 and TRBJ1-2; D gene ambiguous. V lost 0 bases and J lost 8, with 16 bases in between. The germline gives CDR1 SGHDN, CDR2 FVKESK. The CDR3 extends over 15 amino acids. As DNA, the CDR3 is TGTGCCAGCAGCCAAGAGTTAGACCGGAAAACGGGCTACACCTTC. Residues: CASSQELDRKTGYTF.

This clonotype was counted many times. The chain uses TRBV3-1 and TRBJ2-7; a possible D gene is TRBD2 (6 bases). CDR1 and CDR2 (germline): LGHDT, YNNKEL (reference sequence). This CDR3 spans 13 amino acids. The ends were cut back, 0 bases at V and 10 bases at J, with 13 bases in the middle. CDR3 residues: CASSQDVEGPQYF. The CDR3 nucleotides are TGTGCCAGCAGCCAAGATGTGGAGGGCCCCCAGTACTTC.

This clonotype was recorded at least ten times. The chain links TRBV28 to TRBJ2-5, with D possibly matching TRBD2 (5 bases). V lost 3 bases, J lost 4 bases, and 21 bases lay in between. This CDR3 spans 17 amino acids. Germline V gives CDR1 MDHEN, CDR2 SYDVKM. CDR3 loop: CASSLSGPTGESETQYF. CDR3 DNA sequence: TGTGCCAGCAGTTTGTCAGGCCCTACTGGGGAGTCAGAGACCCAGTACTTC.

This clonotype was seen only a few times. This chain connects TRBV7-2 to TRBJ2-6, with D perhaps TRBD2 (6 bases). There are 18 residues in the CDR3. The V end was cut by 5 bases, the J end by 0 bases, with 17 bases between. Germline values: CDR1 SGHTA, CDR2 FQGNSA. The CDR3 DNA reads TGTGCCAGCAGCCTGGACGGGACTTCTAGCTCTGGGGCCAACGTCCTGACTTTC. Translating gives CASSLDGTSSSGANVLTF.

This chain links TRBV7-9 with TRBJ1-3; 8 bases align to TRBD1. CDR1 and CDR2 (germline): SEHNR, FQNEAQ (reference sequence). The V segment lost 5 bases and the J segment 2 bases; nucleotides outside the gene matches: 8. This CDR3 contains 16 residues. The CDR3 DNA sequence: TGTGCCAGCAGCCTCGGACAGGGCCTCGCTGGAAACACCATATATTTT. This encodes CASSLGQGLAGNTIYF.

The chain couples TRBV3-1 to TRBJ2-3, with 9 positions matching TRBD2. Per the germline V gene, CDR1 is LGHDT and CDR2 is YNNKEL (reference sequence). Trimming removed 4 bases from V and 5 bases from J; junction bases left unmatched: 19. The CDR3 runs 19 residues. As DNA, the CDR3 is TGTGCCAGCAGCCCGAAGGGACGTAGCGGGAGACACTGGGGAGATACGCAGTATTTT. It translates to CASSPKGRSGRHWGDTQYF.

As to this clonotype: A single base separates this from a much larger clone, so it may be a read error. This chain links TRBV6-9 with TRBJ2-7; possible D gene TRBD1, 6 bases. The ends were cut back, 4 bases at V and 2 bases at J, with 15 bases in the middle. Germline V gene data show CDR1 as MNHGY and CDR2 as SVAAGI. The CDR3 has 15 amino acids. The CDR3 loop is CASSFGTRGPYEQYF. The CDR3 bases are TGTGCCAGCAGTTTTGGGACAAGGGGCCCCTACGAGCAGTACTTC.

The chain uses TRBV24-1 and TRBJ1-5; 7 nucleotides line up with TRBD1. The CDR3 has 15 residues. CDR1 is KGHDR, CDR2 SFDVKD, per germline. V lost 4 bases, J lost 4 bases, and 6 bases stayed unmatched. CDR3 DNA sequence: TGTGCCACCAGTGACGGGACAGCGACTAATCAGCCCCAGCATTTT. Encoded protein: CATSDGTATNQPQHF.

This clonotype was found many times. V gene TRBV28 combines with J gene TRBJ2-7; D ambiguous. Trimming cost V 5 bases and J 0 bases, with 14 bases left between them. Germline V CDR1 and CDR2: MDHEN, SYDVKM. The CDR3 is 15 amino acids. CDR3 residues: CASSPGSEGSYEQYF. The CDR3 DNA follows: TGTGCCAGCAGTCCCGGTTCCGAAGGCTCCTACGAGCAGTACTTC.

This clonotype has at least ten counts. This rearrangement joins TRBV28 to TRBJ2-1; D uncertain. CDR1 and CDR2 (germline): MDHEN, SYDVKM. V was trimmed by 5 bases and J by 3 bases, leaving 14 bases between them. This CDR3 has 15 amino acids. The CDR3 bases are TGTGCCAGCAGTGTGCCGGGTATCTACTACAATGAGCAGTTCTTC. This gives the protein CASSVPGIYYNEQFF.

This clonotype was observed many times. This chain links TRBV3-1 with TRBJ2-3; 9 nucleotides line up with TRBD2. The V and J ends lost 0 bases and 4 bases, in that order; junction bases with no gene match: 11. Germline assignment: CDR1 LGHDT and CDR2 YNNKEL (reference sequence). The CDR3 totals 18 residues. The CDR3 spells CASSQEGMIAGESDTQYF. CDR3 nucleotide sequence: TGTGCCAGCAGCCAAGAAGGGATGATAGCGGGAGAGTCAGATACGCAGTATTTT.

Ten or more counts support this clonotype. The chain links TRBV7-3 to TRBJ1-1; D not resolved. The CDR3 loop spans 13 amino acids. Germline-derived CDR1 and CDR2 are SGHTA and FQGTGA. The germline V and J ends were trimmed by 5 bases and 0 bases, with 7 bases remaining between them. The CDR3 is CASSQTVNTEAFF. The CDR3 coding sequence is TGTGCCAGCAGCCAAACAGTGAACACTGAAGCTTTCTTT.

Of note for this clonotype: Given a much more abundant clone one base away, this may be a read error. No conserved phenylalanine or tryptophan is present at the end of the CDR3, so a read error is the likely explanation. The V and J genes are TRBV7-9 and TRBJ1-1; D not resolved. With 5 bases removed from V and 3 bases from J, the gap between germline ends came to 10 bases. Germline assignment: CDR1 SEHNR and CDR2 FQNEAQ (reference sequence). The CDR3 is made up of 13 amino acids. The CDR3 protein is CASSVEPYTEAFL. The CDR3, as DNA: TGTGCCAGCAGCGTGGAGCCATACACTGAAGCTTTCTTA.

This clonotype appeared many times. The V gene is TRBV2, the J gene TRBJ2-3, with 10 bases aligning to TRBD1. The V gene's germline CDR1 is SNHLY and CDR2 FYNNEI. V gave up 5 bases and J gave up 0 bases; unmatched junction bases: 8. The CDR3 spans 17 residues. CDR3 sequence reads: CASSPGQGFSSTDTQYF. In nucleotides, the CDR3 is TGTGCCAGCAGTCCGGGACAGGGGTTTTCTAGCACAGATACGCAGTATTTT.

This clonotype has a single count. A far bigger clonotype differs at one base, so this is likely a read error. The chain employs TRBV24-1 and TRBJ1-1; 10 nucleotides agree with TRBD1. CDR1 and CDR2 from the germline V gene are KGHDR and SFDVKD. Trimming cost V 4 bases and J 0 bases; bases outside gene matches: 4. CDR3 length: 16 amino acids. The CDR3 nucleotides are TGTGCCACCAGTGAGGGACAGGGGTACATGAACACTGAAGCTTTCTTT. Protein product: CATSEGQGYMNTEAFF.

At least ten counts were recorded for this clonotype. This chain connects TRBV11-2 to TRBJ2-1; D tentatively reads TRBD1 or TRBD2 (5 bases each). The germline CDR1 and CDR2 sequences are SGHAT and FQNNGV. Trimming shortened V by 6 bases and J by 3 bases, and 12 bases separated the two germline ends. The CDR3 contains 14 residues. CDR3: CASRGPGNYNEQFF. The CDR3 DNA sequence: TGTGCCAGCAGGGGACCTGGGAACTACAATGAGCAGTTCTTC.

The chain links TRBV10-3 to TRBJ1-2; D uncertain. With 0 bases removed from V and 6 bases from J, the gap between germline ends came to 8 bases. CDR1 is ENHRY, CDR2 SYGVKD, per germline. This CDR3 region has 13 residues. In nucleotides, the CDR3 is TGTGCCATCAGTGAGTCGAGCGAGGATGGCTACACCTTC. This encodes CAISESSEDGYTF.

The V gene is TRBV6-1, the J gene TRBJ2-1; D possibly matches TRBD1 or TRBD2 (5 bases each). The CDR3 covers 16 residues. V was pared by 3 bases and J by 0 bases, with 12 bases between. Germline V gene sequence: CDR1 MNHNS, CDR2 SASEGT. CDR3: CASSDAGSSSYNEQFF. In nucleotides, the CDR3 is TGTGCCAGCAGTGATGCAGGGAGCAGCTCCTACAATGAGCAGTTCTTC.

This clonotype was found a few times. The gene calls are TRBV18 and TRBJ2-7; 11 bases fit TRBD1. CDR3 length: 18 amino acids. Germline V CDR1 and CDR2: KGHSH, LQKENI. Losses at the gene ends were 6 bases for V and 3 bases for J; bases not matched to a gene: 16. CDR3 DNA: TGTGCCAGCTCTCCAAGTAGATCCGGGACAGGGGGTAGCTACGAGCAGTACTTC. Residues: CASSPSRSGTGGSYEQYF.